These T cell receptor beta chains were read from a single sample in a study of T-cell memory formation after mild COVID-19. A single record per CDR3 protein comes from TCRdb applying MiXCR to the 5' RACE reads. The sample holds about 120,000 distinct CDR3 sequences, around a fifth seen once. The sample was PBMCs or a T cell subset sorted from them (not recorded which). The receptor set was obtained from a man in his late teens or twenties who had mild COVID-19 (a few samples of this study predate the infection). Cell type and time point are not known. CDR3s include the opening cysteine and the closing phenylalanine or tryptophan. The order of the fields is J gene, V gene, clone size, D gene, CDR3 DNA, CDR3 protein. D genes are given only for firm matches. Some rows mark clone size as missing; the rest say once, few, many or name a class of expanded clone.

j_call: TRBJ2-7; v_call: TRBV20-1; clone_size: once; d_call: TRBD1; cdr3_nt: TGCAGTGCTCGACAGGGCTCCTCCTACGAGCAGTACTTC; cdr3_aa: CSARQGSSYEQYF
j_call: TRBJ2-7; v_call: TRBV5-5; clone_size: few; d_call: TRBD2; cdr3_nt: TGTGCCAGCAGCCCTGGACTAGCCTCCCCCTACGAGCAGTACTTC; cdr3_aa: CASSPGLASPYEQYF
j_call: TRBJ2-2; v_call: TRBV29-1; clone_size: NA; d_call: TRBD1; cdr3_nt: TGCAGCGTCCAAGAGACAGGGCTCACCGGGGAGCTGTTTTTT; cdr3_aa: CSVQETGLTGELFF
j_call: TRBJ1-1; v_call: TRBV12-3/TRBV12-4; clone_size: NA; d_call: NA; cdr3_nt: TGTGCCAGCACCTGGGAGGGGACGAACACTGAAGCTTTCTTT; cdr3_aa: CASTWEGTNTEAFF
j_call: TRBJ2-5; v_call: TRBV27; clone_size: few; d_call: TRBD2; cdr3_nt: TGTGCCAGCAGTCCGGGACTAGCGGGACTCCAAGAGACCCAGTACTTC; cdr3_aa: CASSPGLAGLQETQYF
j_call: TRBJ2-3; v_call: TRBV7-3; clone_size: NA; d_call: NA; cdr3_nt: TGTGCCAGCAGCTTGATGGTGCGCGGGACTAGCACAGATACGCAGTATTTT; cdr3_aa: CASSLMVRGTSTDTQYF
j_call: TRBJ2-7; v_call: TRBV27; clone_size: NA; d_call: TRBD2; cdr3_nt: TGTGCCAGCAGTTTAAGTAGCGGGGCCACCTACGAGCAGTACTTC; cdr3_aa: CASSLSSGATYEQYF
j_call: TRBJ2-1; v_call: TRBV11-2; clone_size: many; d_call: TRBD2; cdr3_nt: TGTGCCAGCAGCTTAGCAGTGGCTAGCGGGTGGGGTGAGCAGTTCTTC; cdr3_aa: CASSLAVASGWGEQFF
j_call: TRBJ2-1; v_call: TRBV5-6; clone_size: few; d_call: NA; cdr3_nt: TGTGCCAGCAGCTCCGGGACACTGAATGAGCAGTTCTTC; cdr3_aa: CASSSGTLNEQFF
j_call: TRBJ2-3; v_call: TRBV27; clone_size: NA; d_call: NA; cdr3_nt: TGTGCCAGCAGTTTAAGTTCGCGGGGGCTTTCCACAGATACGCAGTATTTT; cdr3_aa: CASSLSSRGLSTDTQYF
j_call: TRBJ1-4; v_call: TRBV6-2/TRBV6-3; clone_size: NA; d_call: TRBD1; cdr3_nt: TGTGCCAGCAGTTACTCTAACCCGAGACAGGGTGGACCGGAGGATGAAAAACTGTTTTTT; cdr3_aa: CASSYSNPRQGGPEDEKLFF
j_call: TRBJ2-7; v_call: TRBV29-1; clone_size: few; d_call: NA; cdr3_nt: TGCAGCGTTATAGGAGACACATCCTACGAGCAGTACTTC; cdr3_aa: CSVIGDTSYEQYF
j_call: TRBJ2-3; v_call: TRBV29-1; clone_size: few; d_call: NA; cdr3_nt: TGCAGCGTTGAAGGGGGGGATCGTCCCCCCACAGATACGCAGTATTTT; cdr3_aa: CSVEGGDRPPTDTQYF
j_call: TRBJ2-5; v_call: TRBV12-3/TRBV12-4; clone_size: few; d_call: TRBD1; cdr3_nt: TGTGCCAGCAGTTTCGCCGGGACAGGGGGCCGGGAGACCCAGTACTTC; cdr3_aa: CASSFAGTGGRETQYF
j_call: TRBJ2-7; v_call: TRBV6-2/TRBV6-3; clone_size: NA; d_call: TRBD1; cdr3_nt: TGTGCCAGCAGTTACTCGACGGGGCAGGGGGCGCAATACGAGCAGTACTTC; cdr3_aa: CASSYSTGQGAQYEQYF
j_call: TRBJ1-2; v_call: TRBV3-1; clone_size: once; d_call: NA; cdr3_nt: TGTGCCAGCAGCTTAGCCCGGGACACGGTTGGTGGCGGCTACACCTTC; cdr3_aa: CASSLARDTVGGGYTF
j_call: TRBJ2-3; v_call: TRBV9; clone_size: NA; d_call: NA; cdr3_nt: TGTGCCAGCAGCGTGGACGGAGGACATACGCAGTATTTT; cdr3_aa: CASSVDGGHTQYF
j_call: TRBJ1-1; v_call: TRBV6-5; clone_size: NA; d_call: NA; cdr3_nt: TGTGCCAGCAGTTACGGTCGGGCCTATCAGGAAGCTTTCTTT; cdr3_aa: CASSYGRAYQEAFF
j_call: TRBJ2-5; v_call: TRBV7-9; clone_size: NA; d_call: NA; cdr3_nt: TGTGCCAGCCAGTCACGGGTCCAAGAGACCCAGTACTTC; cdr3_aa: CASQSRVQETQYF
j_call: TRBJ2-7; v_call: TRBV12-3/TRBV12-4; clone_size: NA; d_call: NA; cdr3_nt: TGTGCCAGCAGCGGCCCAGGGAGACCCTACGAGCAGTACTTC; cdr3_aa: CASSGPGRPYEQYF
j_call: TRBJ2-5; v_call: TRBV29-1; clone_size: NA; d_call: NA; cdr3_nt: TGCAGCGTTGGGTTAGCGGAAGAGACCCAGTACTTC; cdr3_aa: CSVGLAEETQYF
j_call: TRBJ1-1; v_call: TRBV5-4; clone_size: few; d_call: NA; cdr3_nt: TGTGCCAGCAGCCCGGGCCTGGCCGCTGAAGCTTTCTTT; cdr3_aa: CASSPGLAAEAFF
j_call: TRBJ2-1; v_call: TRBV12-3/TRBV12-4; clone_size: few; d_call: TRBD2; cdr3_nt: TGTGCCAGCAGCCCTAGCGGGGGGCATAATGAGCAGTTCTTC; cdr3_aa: CASSPSGGHNEQFF
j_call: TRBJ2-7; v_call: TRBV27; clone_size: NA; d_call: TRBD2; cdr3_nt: TGTGCCAGCAGTTTGGGGAGCGGGGGGTACGAGCAGTACTTC; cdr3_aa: CASSLGSGGYEQYF
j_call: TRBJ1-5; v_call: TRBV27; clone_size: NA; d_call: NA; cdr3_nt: TGTGCCAGCGGGAAGCAGGGGAACAATCAGCCCCAGCATTTT; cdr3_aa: CASGKQGNNQPQHF
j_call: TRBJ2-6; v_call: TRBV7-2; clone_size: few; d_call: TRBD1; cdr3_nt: TGTGCCAGCAGCTTAGGTCGGGACAGGAGCTCTGGGGCCAACGTCCTGACTTTC; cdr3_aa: CASSLGRDRSSGANVLTF
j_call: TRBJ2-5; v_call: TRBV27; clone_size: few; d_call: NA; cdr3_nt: TGTGCCAGCAGTTTCGGAGAACGCGCGGCCCAGTACTTC; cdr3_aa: CASSFGERAAQYF
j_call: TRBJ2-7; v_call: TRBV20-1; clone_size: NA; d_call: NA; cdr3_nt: TGCAGTGCTAGAGCTACAGGGTCCTACGAGCAGTACTTC; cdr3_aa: CSARATGSYEQYF
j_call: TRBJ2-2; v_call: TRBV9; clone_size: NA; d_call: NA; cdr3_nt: TGTGCCAGCAGCTCCTACCCGGGACTCCCAACCGGGGAGCTGTTTTTT; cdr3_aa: CASSSYPGLPTGELFF
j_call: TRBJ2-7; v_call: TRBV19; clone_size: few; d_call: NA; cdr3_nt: TGTGCCAGTAGTATATTCGGCAGGGTCGGAGAGCAGTACTTC; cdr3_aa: CASSIFGRVGEQYF
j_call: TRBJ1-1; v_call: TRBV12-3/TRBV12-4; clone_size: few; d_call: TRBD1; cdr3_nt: TGTGCCAGCAGTTACCGCCCGCCGGGACAGGGGTTGAACACTGAAGCTTTCTTT; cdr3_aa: CASSYRPPGQGLNTEAFF
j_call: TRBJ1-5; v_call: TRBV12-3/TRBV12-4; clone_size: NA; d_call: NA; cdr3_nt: TGTGCCAGCAGCCCGGGGTCTTCCCCCCAGCATTTT; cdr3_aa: CASSPGSSPQHF
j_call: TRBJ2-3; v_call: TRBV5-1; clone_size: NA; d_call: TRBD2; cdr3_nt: TGCGCCAGCACGGGGGAGGGAGCAGATACGCAGTATTTT; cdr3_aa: CASTGEGADTQYF
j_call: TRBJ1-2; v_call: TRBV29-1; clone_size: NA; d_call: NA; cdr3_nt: TGCAGCGTTGAGGGTACAGGGACCCCTAACTATGGCTACACCTTC; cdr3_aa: CSVEGTGTPNYGYTF
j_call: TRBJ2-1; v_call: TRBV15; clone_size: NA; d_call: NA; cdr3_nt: TGTGCCACCAGCAGAGTTTCGGCGCTGGGGGCCGCAGGATACAATGAGCAGTTCTTC; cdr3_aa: CATSRVSALGAAGYNEQFF
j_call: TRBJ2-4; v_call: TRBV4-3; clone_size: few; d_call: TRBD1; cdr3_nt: TGCGCCAGCAGCCAAGATTTTGGGACAGGGGCGAATAGTCAGTACTTC; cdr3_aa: CASSQDFGTGANSQYF
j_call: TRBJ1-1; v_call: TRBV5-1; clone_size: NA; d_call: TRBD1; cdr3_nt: TGCGCCAGTTACAGGGGAATGAACACTGAAGCTTTCTTT; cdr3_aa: CASYRGMNTEAFF
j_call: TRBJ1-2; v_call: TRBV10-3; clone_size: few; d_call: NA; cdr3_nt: TGTGCCATCAGTGAGTCCTTGCTTAGCGAGAATGGCTACACCTTC; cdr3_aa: CAISESLLSENGYTF
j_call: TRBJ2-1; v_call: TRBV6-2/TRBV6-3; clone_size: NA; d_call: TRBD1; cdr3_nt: TGTGCCAGCAGTTACTCCCCACGGACAGGGGATCCCAATGAGCAGTTCTTC; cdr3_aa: CASSYSPRTGDPNEQFF
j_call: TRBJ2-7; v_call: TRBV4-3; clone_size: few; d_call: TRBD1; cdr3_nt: TGCGCCAGCAGCCAAGATGGGACAGCTTACGAGCAGTACTTC; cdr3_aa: CASSQDGTAYEQYF
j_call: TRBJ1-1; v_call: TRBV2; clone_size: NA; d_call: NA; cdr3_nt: TGTGCCAGCATGTTTACAGAGGGCACTGAAGCTTTCTTT; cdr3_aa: CASMFTEGTEAFF
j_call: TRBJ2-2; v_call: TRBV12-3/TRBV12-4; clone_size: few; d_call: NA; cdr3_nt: TGTGCCAGCAGTCCCACTAACACCGGGGAGCTGTTTTTT; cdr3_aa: CASSPTNTGELFF
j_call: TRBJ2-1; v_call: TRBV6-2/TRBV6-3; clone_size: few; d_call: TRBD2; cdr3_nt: TGTGCCAGCAGTTACTCAATAGCGGGGGTGGTAGAGCAGTTCTTC; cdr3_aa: CASSYSIAGVVEQFF
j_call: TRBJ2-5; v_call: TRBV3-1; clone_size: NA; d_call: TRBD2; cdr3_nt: TGTGCCAGCAGCGGACGGGACTACCAGTACCAAGAGACCCAGTACTTC; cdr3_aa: CASSGRDYQYQETQYF
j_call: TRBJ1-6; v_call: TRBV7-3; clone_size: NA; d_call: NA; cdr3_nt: TGTGCCAGCAGCTTAACCCCTCAGGGAATAGGTTACTCACCCCTCCACTTT; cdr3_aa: CASSLTPQGIGYSPLHF
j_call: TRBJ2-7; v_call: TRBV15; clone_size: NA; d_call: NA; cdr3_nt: TGTGCCACCAGCAGAGATCGGGTCGGTTCCACGGGGCTAGACTACGAGCAGTACTTC; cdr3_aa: CATSRDRVGSTGLDYEQYF
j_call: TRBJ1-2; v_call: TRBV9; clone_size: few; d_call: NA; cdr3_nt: TGTGCCAGCAGCGTATCCGGGACTGGGAACTATGGCTACACCTTC; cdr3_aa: CASSVSGTGNYGYTF
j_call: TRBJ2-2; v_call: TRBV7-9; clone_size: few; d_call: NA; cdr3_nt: TGTGCCAGCAGCCTAAGATGGGGGAACACCGGGGAGCTGTTTTTT; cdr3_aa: CASSLRWGNTGELFF
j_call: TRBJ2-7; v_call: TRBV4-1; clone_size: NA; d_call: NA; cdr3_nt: TGCGCCAGCAGCCACCAGGCACAGGACTACGAGCAGTACTTC; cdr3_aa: CASSHQAQDYEQYF
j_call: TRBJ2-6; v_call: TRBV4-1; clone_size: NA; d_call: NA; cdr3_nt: TGCGCCAGCAGCCAAGTTGCGGGGTCTGGGGCCAACGTCCTGACTTTC; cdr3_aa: CASSQVAGSGANVLTF
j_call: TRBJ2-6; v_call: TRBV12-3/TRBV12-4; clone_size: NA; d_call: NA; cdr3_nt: TGTGCCTCCCGGGCCAACGTCCTGACTTTC; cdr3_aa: CASRANVLTF
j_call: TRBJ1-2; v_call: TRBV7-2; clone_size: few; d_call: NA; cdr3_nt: TGTGCCAGCAGCGGAGGGCCTTGGCCTGGCTACACCTTC; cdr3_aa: CASSGGPWPGYTF
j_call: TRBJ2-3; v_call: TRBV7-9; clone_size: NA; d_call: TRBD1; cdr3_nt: TGTGCCAGCGGGACAGGGGGATATTTT; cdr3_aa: CASGTGGYF
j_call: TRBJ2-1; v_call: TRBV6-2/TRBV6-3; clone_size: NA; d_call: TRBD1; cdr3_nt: TGTGCCAGCAGTTACTTTCCACAGGGGACGAATGAGCAGTTCTTC; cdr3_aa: CASSYFPQGTNEQFF
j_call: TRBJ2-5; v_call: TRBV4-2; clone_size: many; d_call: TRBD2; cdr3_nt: TGTGCCAGCAGCCAGACTAGCGGGGGGGCAGAGACCCAGTACTTC; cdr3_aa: CASSQTSGGAETQYF
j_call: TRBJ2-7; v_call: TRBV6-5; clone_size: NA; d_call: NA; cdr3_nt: TGTGCCAGCAGTTACGGGCCGTCCTACGAGCAGTACTTC; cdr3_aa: CASSYGPSYEQYF
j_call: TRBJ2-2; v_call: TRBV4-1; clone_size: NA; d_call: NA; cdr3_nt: TGCGCCAGCAGCTCGGGAGGGACAGCGGACACCGGGGAGCTGTTTTTT; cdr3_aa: CASSSGGTADTGELFF
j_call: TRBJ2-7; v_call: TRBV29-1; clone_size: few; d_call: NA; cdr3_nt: TGCAGCGTTGGTGGGACGGATGCCTCCTACGAGCAGTACTTC; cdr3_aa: CSVGGTDASYEQYF
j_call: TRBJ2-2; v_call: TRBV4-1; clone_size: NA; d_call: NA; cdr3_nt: TGCGCCAGCAGCCAACTCGGACTGAGCACCGGGGAGCTGTTTTTT; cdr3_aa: CASSQLGLSTGELFF
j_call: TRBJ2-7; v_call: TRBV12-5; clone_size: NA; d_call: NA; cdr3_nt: TGTGCTAGTGGTTTGGGCAGGACCTACGAGCAGTACTTC; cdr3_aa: CASGLGRTYEQYF